The 23 T cell receptor beta chains listed next were all sequenced from one sample in a study of cytotoxic CD8 clonotypes in ibrutinib-treated CLL. Profiling relied on immunoSEQ multiplex PCR, and the TCRdb table lists in-frame clones only, not all of them. The table has 150,000 or so clones, about 80% seen once. The sequencing here drew on PBMCs, taken after 12 months of ibrutinib treatment. Receptors were obtained from a human donor with chronic lymphocytic leukemia.

The V call is TRBV6-5, the J call TRBJ1-4; the match to TRBD1 covers 8 bases. Germline values: CDR1 MNHEY, CDR2 SVGAGI. Unmatched junction bases numbered 9, after V lost 1 base and J lost 8 bases. The CDR3 length is 16 residues. The CDR3 DNA sequence: TGTGCCAGCAGTTACTTGGCGCCCGGGACAGGCGAAAAACTGTTTTTT. Its protein is CASSYLAPGTGEKLFF.

The V gene is TRBV18, the J gene TRBJ1-5; D is ambiguous. Germline-derived CDR1 and CDR2 are KGHSH and LQKENI. The CDR3 contains 12 residues. V shed 9 bases and J shed 3 bases, with 9 bases lying between them. CDR3 sequence: CASSTFNQPQHF. Here the CDR3 DNA reads TGTGCCAGTTCGACCTTCAATCAGCCCCAGCATTTT.

This sequence joins TRBV19 and TRBJ1-5; 7 bases agree with TRBD1. This CDR3 is built from 14 residues. V was pared by 7 bases and J by 7 bases, with 10 bases of the junction left unmatched. Germline V CDR1 and CDR2: LNHDA, SQIVND (reference sequence). CDR3 sequence: CASTLDRRAQPQHF. The CDR3 DNA follows: TGTGCCAGTACCTTGGACAGGCGGGCCCAGCCCCAGCATTTT.

CDR3: CASSFGLGFTDTQYF. The CDR3 DNA follows: TGTGCCAGTAGTTTTGGACTGGGGTTCACAGATACGCAGTATTTT. The V and J genes are TRBV19 and TRBJ2-3, with TRBD2 as a possible D gene (5 bases). Germline CDR1 LNHDA, CDR2 SQIVND (reference sequence). The CDR3 has 15 amino acids. Trimming removed 5 bases from V and 2 bases from J, with 14 bases in between.

This clone was seen just once. The CDR3 DNA reads TGTGCCAGCAGGCGACTAGCGGGAGACTCCTACAATGAGCAGTTCTTC. This sequence encodes CASRRLAGDSYNEQFF. The J gene is TRBJ2-1, the V gene TRBV27, with 12 bases aligning to TRBD2. Germline CDR1 reads MNHEY; CDR2 reads SMNVEV (reference sequence). The CDR3 runs 16 residues. J was trimmed by 0 bases and V by 6 bases; bases with no gene match: 3.

The chain carries TRBV7-3 and TRBJ2-3, with D uncertain. The V and J ends lost 1 base and 0 bases respectively, with 14 bases between them. Germline CDR1 reads SGHTA; CDR2 reads FQGTGA. There are 17 residues in the CDR3. The CDR3 reads CASSLIPNSASTDTQYF. CDR3 coding DNA: TGTGCCAGCAGCTTAATCCCAAACAGTGCTAGCACAGATACGCAGTATTTT.

V usage is TRBV4-2 and J usage is TRBJ2-1; 7 positions match TRBD2. This CDR3 contains 17 residues. The V gene end was trimmed by 0 bases and the J gene end by 1 base; junction bases not matched to a gene: 6. The germline V gene encodes CDR1 LGHNA and CDR2 YNFKEQ. The CDR3 reads CASSQDPGGRSYNEQFF. The DNA for the CDR3 is TGTGCCAGCAGCCAAGACCCTGGCGGGAGATCCTACAATGAGCAGTTCTTC.

In the case of this clone: This CDR3 is also generated by other DNA sequences in the sample. The chain is built from TRBV11-2 and TRBJ2-1; a weak D match, TRBD2 (5 bases). The germline V gene encodes CDR1 SGHAT and CDR2 FQNNGV. V was trimmed by 1 base and J by 5 bases, leaving 6 bases between them. CDR3 length: 13 residues. The CDR3 sequence is CASSLGLNNEQFF. As DNA, the CDR3 is TGTGCCAGCAGCTTAGGACTAAACAATGAGCAGTTCTTC.

This chain connects TRBV30 to TRBJ2-5; D is uncertain. V lost 5 bases to trimming and J lost 3 bases, with 7 bases between them. CDR3 length equals 11 residues. Germline V gene data show CDR1 as GTSNPN and CDR2 as SVGIG (reference sequence). The CDR3 loop is CAWQVEETQYF. The CDR3 coding sequence is TGTGCCTGGCAGGTAGAAGAGACCCAGTACTTC.

The gene calls are TRBV28 and TRBJ2-1; D gene uncertain. Germline lookup yields CDR1 MDHEN and CDR2 SYDVKM. V lost 10 bases, J lost 8 bases, and 12 bases lay in between. This CDR3 is 11 amino acids long. CDR3 loop: CATGWVYEQFF. The DNA of the CDR3 is TGTGCCACCGGATGGGTCTATGAGCAGTTCTTC. Based on the CDR3 plus reference TRBV28 and TRBJ2-1, the full variable domain is DVKVTQSSRYLVKRTGEKVFLECVQDMDHENMFWYRQDPGLGLRLIYFSYDVKMKEKGDIPEGYSVSREKKERFSLILESASTNQTSMYLCATGWVYEQFFGPGTRLTVL.

The CDR3 spells CASSPDRAEQFF. In nucleotides, the CDR3 is TGTGCCAGCAGCCCGGACAGGGCTGAGCAGTTCTTC. This rearrangement joins TRBV11-3 to TRBJ2-1, with 8 nucleotides matching TRBD1. Germline V gene lookup returns CDR1 SGHNT and CDR2 YENEEA. J lost 9 bases, V lost 5 bases, and 3 bases had no gene match. The CDR3 has 12 residues.

This chain uses TRBV2 with TRBJ1-1; D remains ambiguous. The length of the CDR3 is 14 residues. V was cut by 4 bases and J by 4 bases, with 13 bases left in between. Germline V gene lookup returns CDR1 SNHLY and CDR2 FYNNEI. CDR3: CASSVLDIGTEAFF. CDR3 coding DNA: TGTGCCAGCAGTGTCCTAGATATTGGCACTGAAGCTTTCTTT.

This clone was counted between two and nine times. The rearrangement uses TRBV2 and TRBJ2-1; 10 bases are shared with TRBD2. The V gene's germline CDR1 is SNHLY and CDR2 FYNNEI. The CDR3 covers 15 residues. The V segment lost 4 bases and the J segment 3 bases; nucleotides outside the gene matches: 3. The CDR3 reads CASSVASGSYNEQFF. CDR3 DNA: TGTGCCAGCAGTGTGGCTAGCGGGAGCTACAATGAGCAGTTCTTC. The full variable domain, its missing parts supplied by reference TRBV2 and TRBJ2-1, is EPEVTQTPSHQVTQMGQEVILRCVPISNHLYFYWYRQILGQKVEFLVSFYNNEISEKSEIFDDQFSVERPDGSNFTLKIRSTKLEDSAMYFCASSVASGSYNEQFFGPGTRLTVL.

The CDR3 reads CASSSREFGQNEQFF. CDR3 in DNA: TGTGCCAGCAGTTCACGGGAGTTCGGTCAGAATGAGCAGTTCTTC. This chain uses TRBV6-5 with TRBJ2-1; possible D gene TRBD2, 6 bases. Germline V lookup: CDR1 MNHEY, CDR2 SVGAGI. Trimming removed 4 bases at V and 7 bases at J, with 17 bases between. The CDR3 contains 15 residues.

This rearrangement joins TRBV6-5 to TRBJ2-1; D possibly uses TRBD1 or TRBD2 (5 bases each). The CDR3 is 13 amino acids. The germline CDR1 and CDR2 sequences are MNHEY and SVGAGI. Between the trimmed V and J ends, which lost 6 bases and 5 bases, there was a span of 11 bases. CDR3 sequence (DNA): TGTGCCAGCAGCCGGGACCAAAACAATGAGCAGTTCTTC. It is translated as CASSRDQNNEQFF.

The sample holds one count of this clone. The CDR3 loop reads CASRRTDYEQYF. The CDR3 DNA is TGTGCCAGCAGACGGACTGACTACGAGCAGTACTTC. The chain recombines TRBV2 with TRBJ2-7; D is perhaps TRBD2 (5 bases). Between the trimmed V and J ends, which lost 6 bases and 3 bases, there was a span of 9 bases. Germline loops: CDR1 SNHLY, CDR2 FYNNEI. CDR3 size: 12 residues.

The chain joins TRBV19 to TRBJ1-1; TRBD1 might be the D (6 bases). This CDR3 has 16 amino acids. The ends were cut back, 5 bases at V and 5 bases at J, with 21 bases in the middle. Germline CDR1 is LNHDA and CDR2 is SQIVND (reference sequence). The CDR3 here is CASSPGRDTKGTEAFF. The CDR3 coding sequence is TGTGCCAGTAGTCCCGGAAGGGACACCAAAGGGACTGAAGCTTTCTTT.

This clone was recorded a few times. This rearrangement joins TRBV7-6 to TRBJ2-3; D unclear. Trimming took 1 base from V and 6 from J, leaving 5 bases between them. This CDR3 is built from 12 residues. Germline loops: CDR1 SGHVS, CDR2 FNYEAQ. The CDR3 DNA reads as TGTGCCAGCAGCTTAGATGGCGATACGCAGTATTTT. Its protein product is CASSLDGDTQYF.

This clone was observed a single time. This chain links TRBV19 with TRBJ2-7; D not certain. V gave up 1 base and J gave up 0 bases, with 10 bases separating them. The germline gives CDR1 LNHDA, CDR2 SQIVND (reference sequence). The CDR3 contains 15 residues. As DNA, the CDR3 is TGTGCCAGTAGTATAGCCTCCCAGAGCTCCTACGAGCAGTACTTC. It yields the protein CASSIASQSSYEQYF.

This chain uses TRBV10-2 with TRBJ2-3, with 8 bases matching TRBD1. The CDR3 is 14 amino acids. Trimming took 5 bases from V and 4 from J; bases not matched to a gene: 5. Germline V lookup: CDR1 WSHSY, CDR2 SAAADI. The CDR3 sequence: CASSRTGNSDTQYF. The CDR3 DNA is TGCGCCAGCAGTCGGACAGGGAATTCAGATACGCAGTATTTT.

The genes are TRBV7-6 and TRBJ2-7; maybe TRBD2 (6 bases). The CDR3 has 14 residues. Trimming took off 0 bases at V and 2 bases at J, with 8 bases between the two ends. Germline lookup yields CDR1 SGHVS and CDR2 FNYEAQ. This CDR3 is CASSLAGLTYEQYF. CDR3 DNA sequence: TGTGCCAGCAGCTTAGCGGGACTGACCTACGAGCAGTACTTC. The full variable domain, in which reference TRBV7-6 and TRBJ2-7 provide the parts outside the CDR3, is GAGVSQSPRYKVTKRGQDVALRCDPISGHVSLYWYRQALGQGPEFLTYFNYEAQQDKSGLPNDRFSAERPEGSISTLTIQRTEQRDSAMYRCASSLAGLTYEQYFGPGTRLTVT.

The chain couples TRBV5-4 to TRBJ2-5, with 12 nucleotides matching TRBD2. This CDR3 is built from 15 residues. The J segment lost 4 bases and the V segment lost 0 bases, leaving 1 base of the junction unmatched. Germline V gives CDR1 SGHNT, CDR2 YYREEE (reference sequence). CDR3 amino acids: CASSLGLAGVETQYF. As DNA, the CDR3 is TGTGCCAGCAGCTTGGGACTAGCGGGAGTAGAGACCCAGTACTTC.

The chain carries TRBV7-2 and TRBJ2-2; D is perhaps TRBD1 (6 bases). The CDR3 is 14 amino acids. V lost 5 bases, J lost 3 bases, and 10 bases lay in between. Germline CDR1 SGHTA, CDR2 FQGNSA. CDR3 region: CASSTDRYTGELFF. The DNA of the CDR3 is TGTGCCAGCAGCACGGACAGATACACCGGGGAGCTGTTTTTT.